The entry below describes one T cell receptor (beta chain). The antigen is undetermined. These data come from a study of OX40 agonist ivuxolimab in advanced cancers. Study-level results: CD8+ T cells averaged more expanded clones than CD4+.

Blood was sampled at baseline, cycle 4 day 1, and cycle 7 day 1. This CDR3 contains 15 residues. The germline V gene has CDR1 SGHDT and CDR2 YYEEEE. V shed 4 bases, J shed 3 bases, and the junction held 7 bases outside the gene matches. Some clones are missing from TCRdb's copy, which holds only in-frame ones; the method was immunoSEQ multiplex PCR. The sample yields about 28,000 clones, about 80% seen once. The chain recombines TRBV5-6 with TRBJ2-4; 7 bases match TRBD2. The TCR originated in an adult with an advanced solid tumor such as melanoma, head and neck, liver or kidney cancer. Sequencing was performed on CD4+ or CD8+ T cells sorted from blood, taken in a trial of the OX40 agonist ivuxolimab. The CDR3 DNA is TGTGCCAGCAGCCTCCTCGGGGGGAACAAAAACATTCAGTACTTC. It codes for CASSLLGGNKNIQYF.